A single sample is the source of the 18 T cell receptor beta chains below, sequenced in a study of shared clonotypes between healthy human individuals. Some clones are missing from TCRdb's copy, which holds only in-frame ones; the method was immunoSEQ multiplex PCR. This table has 900,000 to 1,200,000 clones, around three quarters appearing once. Sample: memory CD4+ T cells from PBMCs. Subset noted: CD45RA-negative fraction. Receptors originate from a young man in good health. Some clones in this sample may be carry-over from other donors' samples.

The chain employs TRBV7-2 and TRBJ1-5; 8 bases map to TRBD1. After removal of 1 base from V and 2 bases from J, the junction contained 4 bases not matched to a gene. This CDR3 spans 16 amino acids. Germline-derived CDR1 and CDR2 are SGHTA and FQGNSA. In nucleotides, the CDR3 is TGTGCCAGCAGCTTAGAAGTGGGACAGGGCAATCAGCCCCAGCATTTT. It translates to CASSLEVGQGNQPQHF.

Turning to this clone: A much larger clone differs by one base, so this may be a read error. Other DNA sequences within the sample encode an identical CDR3. The chain couples TRBV28 to TRBJ2-7; 10 bases agree with TRBD1. The germline CDR1 and CDR2 sequences are MDHEN and SYDVKM. The CDR3 length is 13 residues. The J segment lost 1 base and the V segment lost 6 bases, leaving 0 bases of the junction unmatched. CDR3 in amino acids: CASRGQGSYEQYF. The CDR3 bases are TGTGCCAGCAGGGGACAGGGGTCCTACGAGCAGTACTTC.

About this clone: Other DNA sequences in this sample translate to the same CDR3. The CDR3, as DNA: TGTGCCAGCAGTCTGACAGGGGATAATGAAAAACTGTTTTTT. It encodes CASSLTGDNEKLFF. The chain uses TRBV28 and TRBJ1-4; the match to TRBD1 covers 8 bases. There are 14 residues in the CDR3. CDR1 MDHEN and CDR2 SYDVKM come from the germline V gene. V dropped 5 bases and J dropped 4; count of bases not matched to a gene: 3.

V gene TRBV2 combines with J gene TRBJ1-5; the D gene is possibly TRBD1 (5 bases). Germline V gene data show CDR1 as SNHLY and CDR2 as FYNNEI. This CDR3 comprises 15 residues. V shed 3 bases and J shed 0 bases, with 9 bases lying between them. The CDR3 sequence: CASSDRGYSNQPQHF. DNA for the CDR3: TGTGCCAGCAGTGATAGGGGTTATAGCAATCAGCCCCAGCATTTT.

The V and J genes are TRBV18 and TRBJ2-2, with 8 bases lining up with TRBD1. In germline, CDR1 is KGHSH, CDR2 LQKENI. Trimming cost V 5 bases and J 5 bases; bases outside gene matches: 7. The CDR3 loop spans 15 amino acids. The CDR3 loop is CASSTDRVGTGELFF. CDR3 in DNA: TGTGCCAGCTCAACGGACAGGGTTGGGACCGGGGAGCTGTTTTTT.

The V and J genes are TRBV7-9 and TRBJ1-1; 9 bases agree with TRBD1. The CDR3 runs 17 residues. Trimming cost V 5 bases and J 5 bases; bases outside gene matches: 15. Germline CDR1 SEHNR, CDR2 FQNEAQ (reference sequence). The CDR3 DNA sequence: TGTGCCAGCAGCCACATTCGACAGGGGGATTGGAGGACTGAAGCTTTCTTT. This gives the protein CASSHIRQGDWRTEAFF. Combining the CDR3 with reference TRBV7-9 and TRBJ1-1 gives the whole variable domain DTGVSQNPRHKITKRGQNVTFRCDPISEHNRLYWYRQTLGQGPEFLTYFQNEAQLEKSRLLSDRFSAERPKGSFSTLEIQRTEQGDSAMYLCASSHIRQGDWRTEAFFGQGTRLTVV.

In DNA, the CDR3 is TGCAGCGTTGAGCAGGGCAGCAACTACGAGCAGTACTTC. It is translated as CSVEQGSNYEQYF. The chain joins TRBV29-1 to TRBJ2-7; maybe TRBD1 (5 bases). The ends were cut back, 3 bases at V and 3 bases at J, with 12 bases in the middle. Germline V gene data show CDR1 as SQVTM and CDR2 as ANQGSEA. The CDR3 has 13 amino acids.

This clone turned up a few times. V usage is TRBV4-1 and J usage is TRBJ2-3, with 10 nucleotides matching TRBD1. The trim removed 0 bases at V and 2 bases at J, leaving 8 bases unmatched. The CDR3 has 18 residues. The germline V gene has CDR1 MGHRA and CDR2 YSYEKL. The CDR3 is CASSQDLATGGSTDTQYF. The CDR3 coding sequence is TGCGCCAGCAGCCAAGATCTAGCGACAGGGGGCTCCACAGATACGCAGTATTTT.

V gene TRBV28 combines with J gene TRBJ2-1; D gene uncertain. The CDR3 runs to 14 residues. The germline gives CDR1 MDHEN, CDR2 SYDVKM. The V gene lost 4 bases and the J gene lost 0 bases, with 7 bases spanning the gap. CDR3 coding DNA: TGTGCCAGCAGTTCCGGGTTCTCCTACAATGAGCAGTTCTTC. It encodes CASSSGFSYNEQFF.

The rearrangement uses TRBV5-1 and TRBJ2-7, with TRBD1 identical over 10 bases. The CDR3 runs 14 residues. Per the germline V gene, CDR1 is SGHRS and CDR2 is YFSETQ. V shed 4 bases and J 3 bases; nucleotides not matched to a gene: 4. The CDR3 sequence: CASSATGGGYEQYF. The CDR3 region has the DNA TGCGCCAGCAGCGCGACAGGGGGCGGCTACGAGCAGTACTTC.

The genes are TRBV11-2 and TRBJ1-2; 9 bases fit TRBD1. The CDR3 is made up of 18 amino acids. Germline trimming cut 2 bases from V and 3 bases from J; bases unmatched to any gene: 13. Germline loops: CDR1 SGHAT, CDR2 FQNNGV. The CDR3 DNA is TGTGCCAGCAGCTTACCTACCGCCCCGGGACAGGGAGACTATGGCTACACCTTC. This encodes CASSLPTAPGQGDYGYTF.

Note on this clone: The sample carries other DNA sequences with the same CDR3. The genes are TRBV29-1 and TRBJ2-3, with 8 bases identical to TRBD1. Trimming at V came to 7 bases and at J to 3 bases, leaving 6 bases not matched to a gene. The CDR3 spans 13 residues. Germline values: CDR1 SQVTM, CDR2 ANQGSEA. CDR3 sequence reads: CSADRGGTDTQYF. The CDR3 coding sequence is TGCAGCGCTGACAGGGGTGGGACAGATACGCAGTATTTT.

CDR3 coding DNA: TGTGCCAGCGGACCCAGGGGGCAAACCGGGGAGCTGTTTTTT. This codes for CASGPRGQTGELFF. The rearrangement joins TRBV5-4 to TRBJ2-2, with 8 bases aligning to TRBD1. After removal of 7 bases from V and 5 bases from J, the junction contained 7 bases not matched to a gene. Germline CDR1 SGHNT, CDR2 YYREEE (reference sequence). This CDR3 region has 14 residues.

The chain couples TRBV28 to TRBJ1-2; D possibly corresponds to TRBD1 (5 bases). Germline CDR1 and CDR2: MDHEN and SYDVKM. Trimming cost V 5 bases and J 5 bases, with 24 bases left between them. This CDR3 has 17 residues. The CDR3 DNA reads as TGTGCCAGCAGTGATGGTCTATTAGGGGTCACCGCTTATGGCTACACCTTC. It encodes CASSDGLLGVTAYGYTF.

This clone was observed a few times. The chain joins TRBV10-3 to TRBJ2-3; no clear D gene. The CDR3 is 12 amino acids. CDR1 and CDR2 from the germline V gene are ENHRY and SYGVKD. V was cut by 8 bases and J by 2 bases, with 8 bases left in between. The CDR3 DNA sequence: TGTGCCATCGCGGACGTCACAGATACGCAGTATTTT. Amino acid sequence: CAIADVTDTQYF.

Ten or more counts support this clone. Other DNA sequences in the same sample also yield this CDR3. This chain uses TRBV27 with TRBJ2-3; 12 bases align to TRBD2. The junction had 2 bases not matched to a gene; V was cut back by 3 bases and J by 4 bases. The CDR3 loop spans 15 amino acids. Germline V gives CDR1 MNHEY, CDR2 SMNVEV (reference sequence). This CDR3 reads CASSLRLAGADTQYF. The CDR3 DNA sequence: TGTGCCAGCAGTTTGCGACTAGCGGGAGCAGATACGCAGTATTTT.

V and J are TRBV28 and TRBJ1-2; maybe TRBD1 (6 bases). The CDR3 is made up of 16 amino acids. The germline V and J ends were trimmed by 5 bases and 3 bases, with 19 bases remaining between them. The germline V gene has CDR1 MDHEN and CDR2 SYDVKM. CDR3 coding DNA: TGTGCCAGCAGTCTACTCGTCCTGGGGGGCGACTATGGCTACACCTTC. This translates into CASSLLVLGGDYGYTF.

The chain uses TRBV18 and TRBJ2-5, with D unclear. CDR1 KGHSH and CDR2 LQKENI come from the germline V gene. Trimming removed 3 bases from V and 5 bases from J, with 13 bases in between. The CDR3 has 14 amino acids. The CDR3 DNA sequence: TGTGCCAGCTCACCCCGGCTGTTCGCGGAGACCCAGTACTTC. Amino acids: CASSPRLFAETQYF.